These T cell receptor beta chains were read from a single sample in a study of blood T cell repertoires in COVID-19. Using immunoSEQ multiplex PCR, the repertoire was profiled, and TCRdb retains in-frame clones only, with some absent. The profile shows 150,000 to 200,000 clones, 80% of them singletons. Input material: peripheral blood. The origin of the receptors is a man in his sixties with acute or convalescent COVID-19. Each CDR3 is given with its conserved first and last residue. The D gene is left open where the match is weak. Part of the rows lack a size; the others show once, few, many or a class for expanded clones.

clone_size j_call cdr3_length v_call d_call cdr3_nt cdr3_aa
- TRBJ1-3 17 TRBV4-3 - TGCGCCAGCAGCCAAGATTTCGACAAACCCTCTGGAAACACCATATATTTT CASSQDFDKPSGNTIYF
- TRBJ2-1 13 TRBV29-1 - TGCAGCGACACTAGTTGGCGCAACAATGAGCAGTTCTTC CSDTSWRNNEQFF
once TRBJ2-2 16 TRBV4-3 TRBD2 TGCGCCAGCAGCCCGGGACTAGCGGATAACACCGGGGAGCTGTTTTTT CASSPGLADNTGELFF
- TRBJ2-7 13 TRBV7-9 TRBD1 TGTGCCAGCAGGGGGGACAGCTCCTACGAGCAGTACTTC CASRGDSSYEQYF
once TRBJ2-1 16 TRBV9 - TGTGCCAGCAGCGGACATAGTGGTGAGGGTTCGGGTGAGCAGTTCTTC CASSGHSGEGSGEQFF
- TRBJ2-6 15 TRBV7-9 - TGTGCCAGCAGCTTCAGCGCGCTGGGGGCCAACGTCCTGACTTTC CASSFSALGANVLTF
- TRBJ2-7 15 TRBV7-2 TRBD2 TGTGCCAGCAGCTTAGAAGCGGGAGGGCCCTACGAGCAGTACTTC CASSLEAGGPYEQYF
- TRBJ2-7 19 TRBV6-2/TRBV6-3 TRBD2 TGTGCCAGCAGTTACAAACCGGGACTAGCGGGGGGGCTTAACTACGAGCAGTACTTC CASSYKPGLAGGLNYEQYF
- TRBJ1-1 15 TRBV5-4 - TGTGCCAGCAGCTCGGGGGTGGGGAGGGACACTGAAGCTTTCTTT CASSSGVGRDTEAFF
- TRBJ2-3 16 TRBV5-1 TRBD2 TGCGCCAGCAGCTTGCCACTAGCGGGGGGCACAGATACGCAGTATTTT CASSLPLAGGTDTQYF
- TRBJ2-7 15 TRBV7-9 TRBD1 TGTGCCAGCAGCCCCGGGACAGGGGCCTCCTACGAGCAGTACTTC CASSPGTGASYEQYF
- TRBJ2-1 15 TRBV11-2 TRBD2 TGTGCCAGCAGCTCAAGGACTAGCGGGAGCTATGAGCAGTTCTTC CASSSRTSGSYEQFF
few TRBJ1-2 13 TRBV10-2 - TGCGCCAGCAGCGAAGACAGTACCTATGGCTACACCTTC CASSEDSTYGYTF
- TRBJ2-1 15 TRBV2 TRBD2 TGTGCCAGCAGTGCCGGGACTAGCTCCTACAATGAGCAGTTCTTC CASSAGTSSYNEQFF
few TRBJ1-5 13 TRBV4-1 - TGCGCCAGCAGCCGGGAGCGAGATCAGCCCCAGCATTTT CASSRERDQPQHF
- TRBJ1-6 13 TRBV3-1/TRBV3-2 TRBD1 TGTGCCAGCTCCCCAGGGGGCCCGTCACCCCTCCACTTT CASSPGGPSPLHF
- TRBJ1-5 15 TRBV6-5 - TGTGCCAGCAGTTACTCCTACAGGTCGGATCAGCCCCAGCATTTT CASSYSYRSDQPQHF